This is a list of T cell receptor beta chains from one sample in a study of Graves' ophthalmopathy and Graves' hyperthyroidism. TCRdb independently ran MiXCR on the multiplex PCR reads; one entry per CDR3 protein. Of 1 million to 1.3 million distinct CDR3 sequences in the sample, approximately 35% were seen once. The sequenced sample consisted of peripheral blood or thyroid tissue (not recorded which). The receptor source for this set is an adult man with Graves' hyperthyroidism. Each CDR3 is given with its conserved first and last residue. Fields, in order: CDR3 length, J gene, D gene, clone size, V gene, CDR3 DNA, CDR3 protein. A D gene is named only where the DNA matches it firmly. Size values are once, few and many counts, or a class for expanded clones, and some rows have none.

13,TRBJ2-7,TRBD2,many,TRBV19,TGTGCCAGTAGTATGGCTAGCGGCTACGAGCAGTACTTC,CASSMASGYEQYF
17,TRBJ1-5,TRBD1,many,TRBV7-2,TGTGCCAGCAGCTTTACTGGGACAGGTCTTAGCAATCAGCCCCAGCATTTT,CASSFTGTGLSNQPQHF
13,TRBJ2-6,-,many,TRBV9,TGTGCCAGCAGCCCCGGAAAGGCCAACGTCCTGACTTTC,CASSPGKANVLTF
15,TRBJ2-7,-,many,TRBV19,TGTGCCAGTAGTATCTCAGCCCTAGCCCACTACGAGCAGTACTTC,CASSISALAHYEQYF
13,TRBJ1-2,-,-,TRBV5-4,TGTGCCAGCAGCTTAAAGACAGTTTCGAGCTACACCTTC,CASSLKTVSSYTF
14,TRBJ2-7,-,-,TRBV20-1,TGCAGTGCTATCCCCCAGGGTATCTCCTACGAGCAGTACTTC,CSAIPQGISYEQYF
13,TRBJ1-2,-,-,TRBV6-4,TGTGCCAGCAGAAACAGGGACCTAGATGGCTACACCTTC,CASRNRDLDGYTF
13,TRBJ1-2,TRBD1,-,TRBV20-1,TGCAGTGCCCCCCAAGACAGGGCATATGGCTACACCTTC,CSAPQDRAYGYTF
12,TRBJ1-2,-,few,TRBV5-6,TGTGCCAGCGGGTCCCCTAACTATGGCTACACCTTC,CASGSPNYGYTF
15,TRBJ2-5,TRBD1,-,TRBV12-3/TRBV12-4,TGTGCCAGCAGCCACCCGGGACAGGGGACAGAGACCCAGTACTTC,CASSHPGQGTETQYF
12,TRBJ1-4,TRBD1,-,TRBV7-8,TGTGCCAGCAGCCAGGGACAGGGGAAACTGTTTTTT,CASSQGQGKLFF
13,TRBJ1-5,-,-,TRBV2,TGTGCCAGCAGTGAAGATGCAGGGAGCTACGGGCATTTT,CASSEDAGSYGHF
14,TRBJ1-1,-,few,TRBV6-1,TGTGCCCGGCCGGTTTGCCGGGAGGGCACTGAAGCTTTCTTT,CARPVCREGTEAFF
13,TRBJ1-2,-,-,TRBV10-3,TGTGCCAGCAGCCAGACGGTCATCTATGGCTACACCTTC,CASSQTVIYGYTF
16,TRBJ1-2,TRBD1,-,TRBV2,TGTGCCAGCAAGGAACAGACAGGGTACACTAACTATGGCTACACCTTC,CASKEQTGYTNYGYTF
13,TRBJ2-5,TRBD1,-,TRBV7-9,TGTGCCAGCAGCTTTCCGGACAGGGAGGCCCAGTACTTC,CASSFPDREAQYF
14,TRBJ1-5,TRBD1,-,TRBV5-1,TGCGCCAGCAGCCAAGGGGGCCTATCTCAGCCCCAGCATTTT,CASSQGGLSQPQHF
14,TRBJ1-4,-,many,TRBV20-1,TGCAGTGCCACGGATGACGGGAAGTATGAAAAACTGTTTTTT,CSATDDGKYEKLFF
16,TRBJ1-4,-,-,TRBV20-1,TGCACCTCACGAAAGTTCCTCGGGGCAACTAATGAAAAACTGTTTTTT,CTSRKFLGATNEKLFF
13,TRBJ1-2,-,many,TRBV5-1,TGCGCCAGCACCATTGGGTCGGACTATGGCTACACCTTC,CASTIGSDYGYTF
15,TRBJ1-2,-,many,TRBV9,TGTGCCAGCAGCGTAGCCAGGGGAAGGGACTATGGCTACACCTTC,CASSVARGRDYGYTF
12,TRBJ2-5,-,many,TRBV11-2,TGTGCCAGCAGCTCCTCACTACTAGCAGCTTACTTC,CASSSSLLAAYF
14,TRBJ1-6,TRBD1,-,TRBV20-1,TGCAGTGCTAACCGGGACAGGGTGGATTCACCCCTCCACTTT,CSANRDRVDSPLHF
13,TRBJ1-4,-,-,TRBV5-1,TGCGCCAGCAGCTTGTATCCCGGGGAAAAACTGTTTTTT,CASSLYPGEKLFF
13,TRBJ2-7,-,-,TRBV12-3/TRBV12-4,TGTGCCAGCAGTCTAGGCCGGGACAACGAGCAGTACTTC,CASSLGRDNEQYF
16,TRBJ2-5,TRBD1,many,TRBV20-1,TGCAGTGCTAAGACTAAGGACAGGGGGCATCGGGAGACCCAGTACTTC,CSAKTKDRGHRETQYF
15,TRBJ1-5,TRBD1,many,TRBV7-9,TGTGCCAGCAGCTTCATGACAGGGGGCCATCAGCCCCAGCATTTT,CASSFMTGGHQPQHF
14,TRBJ2-7,-,many,TRBV5-1,TGCGCCAGCAGCCAGGAAGCAATAAGGGACGAGCAGTACTTC,CASSQEAIRDEQYF
17,TRBJ2-7,-,few,TRBV9,TGTGCCAGCAGCGTTCCCGGGGCAGTTAGTATATCCTACGAGCAGTACTTC,CASSVPGAVSISYEQYF
13,TRBJ1-1,TRBD1,few,TRBV2,TGTGCCAGCAGTAAGGACAGGTGGAGCGGAGCTTTCTTT,CASSKDRWSGAFF
19,TRBJ2-2,TRBD2,-,TRBV20-1,TGCAGTGCTAGTGGGGGACTAGCGGGCCCTACCTCGAACACCGGGGAGCTGTTTTTT,CSASGGLAGPTSNTGELFF
13,TRBJ2-2,-,many,TRBV29-1,TGCAGCGTTGTCAGGGGCACAACCGGGGAGCTGTTTTTT,CSVVRGTTGELFF